Following are 15 T cell receptor beta chains from one sample sequenced in a study of T cells in Graves' hyperthyroidism and ophthalmopathy (dated by TCRdb to about 2019). The library was obtained by multiplex PCR. Instrument used: Illumina HiSeq 2000. Amplification of TCR beta CDR3 regions was carried out from RNA transcripts. For the first round of RT-PCR on the TCR CDR3, the HTBI primer set was used together with the Qiagen OneStep RT-PCR kit. Through fastp at Q25 and MiXCR, TCRdb rebuilt clones from the public reads, retaining in-frame beta chains. CDR3 protein sequences are deduplicated, and each keeps its most common genes and DNA. The table for this sample lists 300,000 to 400,000 distinct CDR3 sequences; around 14% of them were counted only once. Clones ranked in the top ten supply approximately 10% of the sample. The sample comprised blood. All receptors derive from a woman between 55 and 75 years old with Graves' hyperthyroidism.

This clonotype was counted ten times or more. The V call is TRBV6-1, the J call TRBJ1-4; D unresolved. This CDR3 is built from 13 residues. Trimming removed 3 bases at V and 4 bases at J, with 6 bases between. The germline V gene has CDR1 MNHNS and CDR2 SASEGT. The chain's CDR3 is CASSDSINEKLFF. CDR3 DNA sequence: TGTGCCAGCAGTGATTCTATTAATGAAAAACTGTTTTTT.

This clonotype was counted at least ten times. J is TRBJ2-7 and V is TRBV30, with D perhaps TRBD2 (6 bases). The CDR3 spans 11 residues. CDR1 GTSNPN and CDR2 SVGIG come from the germline V gene (reference sequence). V was shortened by 8 bases and J by 1 base, with 9 bases between the two germline ends. Written as DNA, the CDR3 is TGTGCCCACGGGAGTTCCTACGAGCAGTACTTC. It specifies CAHGSSYEQYF.

V is TRBV10-2 and J is TRBJ2-1, with TRBD1 identical over 8 bases. Germline CDR1 and CDR2: WSHSY and SAAADI. CDR3 size: 13 residues. V was clipped by 2 bases and J by 15 bases; unmatched bases: 9. The CDR3 DNA reads as TGCGCCAGCAGTGAGCGGGTTAGGACAGGGCTGTTCTTC. Residues: CASSERVRTGLFF.

V is TRBV29-1 and J is TRBJ2-7; D possibly matches TRBD1 or TRBD2 (7 bases each). This CDR3 has 18 residues. Trimming pared 2 bases from V and 0 bases from J, leaving 23 bases between. Germline V gene sequence: CDR1 SQVTM, CDR2 ANQGSEA. The CDR3 region has the DNA TGCAGCGTTGAATGGGGGGGGAGATCCAGGGGGAGCTCCTACGAGCAGTACTTC. This sequence encodes CSVEWGGRSRGSSYEQYF.

A remark on this clonotype: A single base separates this from a much larger clone, so it may be a read error. The chain has TRBV3-1 and TRBJ1-1; tentative D call: TRBD1 (5 bases). This CDR3 comprises 11 residues. In germline, CDR1 is LGHDT, CDR2 YNNKEL (reference sequence). CDR3 sequence (DNA): TGTCCCAGCAGCCAACTCAGGGAGGCTTTCTTT. This codes for CPSSQLREAFF.

There are a few counts of this clonotype. The chain couples TRBV19 to TRBJ2-3; D tentatively reads TRBD1 or TRBD2 (5 bases each). The V gene's germline CDR1 is LNHDA and CDR2 SQIVND (reference sequence). The CDR3 has 17 residues. The germline V and J ends were trimmed by 7 bases and 6 bases, with 26 bases remaining between them. The DNA for the CDR3 is TGTGCCAGTACCACAACCGTGGGACGTCAATTCATGGATACGCAGTATTTT. It yields the protein CASTTTVGRQFMDTQYF.

This clonotype was seen repeatedly, ten times or more. V usage is TRBV24-1 and J usage is TRBJ2-1; D unresolved. Per germline, CDR1 KGHDR and CDR2 SFDVKD. The CDR3 is 12 amino acids. Trimming shortened V by 8 bases and J by 4 bases, and 8 bases separated the two germline ends. The CDR3 here is CATKGSYNEQFF. DNA for the CDR3: TGTGCCACCAAAGGATCTTACAATGAGCAGTTCTTC.

This clonotype has a count of ten or more. The V call is TRBV30, the J call TRBJ2-1; TRBD2 is a possible D gene (5 bases). The CDR3 spans 16 residues. V dropped 0 bases and J dropped 4 bases, with 16 bases sitting between them. In germline, CDR1 is GTSNPN, CDR2 SVGIG (reference sequence). CDR3 in amino acids: CAWSVWSGRTYNEQFF. The CDR3 coding sequence is TGTGCCTGGAGTGTATGGTCTGGCAGGACTTACAATGAGCAGTTCTTC.

V usage is TRBV18 and J usage is TRBJ1-3; D not certain. CDR3 length: 13 amino acids. V was shortened by 4 bases and J by 1 base, with 5 bases between the two germline ends. CDR1 is KGHSH and CDR2 is LQKENI in the germline V gene. Written as DNA, the CDR3 is TGTGCCAGCTCACGGGAATCTGGAAACACCATATATTTT. Its protein product is CASSRESGNTIYF.

This clonotype was observed many times. The chain joins TRBV2 to TRBJ2-3; TRBD2 matches at 9 bases. The CDR3 sequence is 15 residues long. CDR1 is SNHLY, CDR2 FYNNEI, per germline. With 6 bases clipped from V and 2 bases from J, the junction kept 6 bases outside the gene matches. The CDR3 reads CASRPPGLATDTQYF. DNA of the CDR3: TGTGCCAGCAGGCCCCCGGGACTAGCCACAGATACGCAGTATTTT.

This clonotype was seen repeatedly, ten times or more. The rearrangement uses TRBV3-1 and TRBJ2-3; 7 positions agree with TRBD1. With V trimmed by 4 bases and J by 3 bases, 4 bases remained unmatched. CDR1 and CDR2 from the germline V gene are LGHDT and YNNKEL (reference sequence). The CDR3 runs 14 residues. The CDR3 DNA sequence: TGTGCCAGCAGCCCCCGCAGGGGGACAGATACGCAGTATTTT. Protein: CASSPRRGTDTQYF.

At least ten counts were recorded for this clonotype. The J gene is TRBJ2-1, the V gene TRBV28; no clear D gene. Between the trimmed V and J ends, which lost 6 bases and 4 bases, there was a span of 4 bases. Germline-derived CDR1 and CDR2 are MDHEN and SYDVKM. CDR3 length: 11 residues. CDR3 bases: TGTGCCAGCAGCAAGTACAATGAGCAGTTCTTC. Encoded protein: CASSKYNEQFF.

This clonotype was seen at least ten times. The chain uses TRBV11-1 and TRBJ1-1; no clear D gene. This CDR3 is 12 amino acids long. V lost 8 bases and J 3 bases, leaving 10 bases between the germline ends. Germline V gene sequence: CDR1 SGHAT, CDR2 FQDESV (reference sequence). CDR3 in amino acids: CASGLSHTEAFF. The CDR3 DNA reads as TGTGCCAGCGGACTGAGTCACACTGAAGCTTTCTTT.

The V call is TRBV5-1, the J call TRBJ1-4, with D possibly matching TRBD1 (5 bases). Deletions cut 5 bases from V and 5 bases from J, with 16 bases between. Per the germline V gene, CDR1 is SGHRS and CDR2 is YFSETQ. There are 15 residues in the CDR3. Here the CDR3 reads CASRIGATANEKLFF. The CDR3 DNA follows: TGCGCCAGCAGGATCGGGGCAACGGCGAATGAAAAACTGTTTTTT.

The gene calls are TRBV7-9 and TRBJ1-1; D is unresolved. The V gene's germline CDR1 is SEHNR and CDR2 FQNEAQ (reference sequence). V dropped 3 bases and J dropped 6 bases, with 8 bases sitting between them. The CDR3 runs 12 residues. CDR3 nucleotides: TGTGCCAGCAGCTTGAATCTGGCTGAAGCTTTCTTT. It specifies CASSLNLAEAFF.